The sequence of this T cell receptor beta chain was determined in a study of monozygotic twins with inflammatory bowel disease. The study, taken as a whole, reports: Repertoire similarity did not differ between concordant and discordant twins, perhaps due to limited power. The study supported no single strong signal or clonotype linked to IBD. IBD patients had lower TCRbeta diversity (inverse Simpson) than healthy co-twins.

Nested amplification of TCRalpha and TCRbeta cDNA involved two PCRs of approximately 16 and 10 cycles. For each CDR3 protein, TCRdb gives one entry from its re-call of the 5' RACE reads, without DNA. The sample has around 450,000 distinct CDR3 sequences. As concerns this clonotype: Its specificity is not known.

This sequence originates from a human donor with ulcerative colitis or Crohn's disease, or a healthy co-twin of an affected twin (not recorded which). The material sequenced was blood.

This CDR3 reads CASSSFGLGLYEQYF. The chain is built from TRBV6-5 and TRBJ2-7; TCRdb names TRBD2, which stays unverified in the absence of DNA. CDR1 and CDR2 (germline): MNHEY, SVGAGI. The CDR3 consists of 15 residues.